A single sample is the source of the 11 T cell receptor beta chains below, sequenced in a study of tumor-infiltrating lymphocytes in primary liver carcinoma. Both blood RNA, taken from unsorted whole blood, and germline DNA were extracted. Constant-region priming of about 500 ng total RNA yielded TCR beta cDNA. What produced the TCR beta libraries was three nested multiplex PCR rounds using slightly modified ARM-PCR. A C-beta reverse primer and TRBV1-TRBV30 forward primers served in each of the first two PCR rounds, at ten to eleven cycles apiece. One entry per CDR3 protein results from TCRdb running MiXCR on the multiplex PCR reads. The sample has 150,000 to 200,000 distinct CDR3 sequences, less than 70% seen once. The specimen was peripheral blood. The receptor source for this set is a woman in her sixties or seventies with primary liver carcinoma and hepatitis B virus infection.

This rearrangement joins TRBV6-1 to TRBJ2-3; D not resolved. CDR1 and CDR2 from the germline V gene are MNHNS and SASEGT. The CDR3 length is 15 residues. Between the trimmed V and J ends, which lost 5 bases and 0 bases, there was a span of 12 bases. CDR3 sequence reads: CASSITVSSTDTQYF. The CDR3 bases are TGTGCCAGCAGTATAACTGTATCTAGCACAGATACGCAGTATTTT.

In this sample, this clonotype turned up many times. V and J are TRBV12-3 or TRBV12-4 and TRBJ2-1; possibly TRBD2 for D (5 bases). CDR3 length: 14 amino acids. The V end was cut by 3 bases, the J end by 4 bases, with 10 bases between. For the CDR3, the DNA is TGTGCCAGCAGTTTCTCCCAGCGGTACAATGAGCAGTTCTTC. Protein sequence: CASSFSQRYNEQFF.

The chain recombines TRBV4-2 with TRBJ2-7, with a tentative D call TRBD2 (5 bases). Germline lookup yields CDR1 LGHNA and CDR2 YNFKEQ. The CDR3 runs 14 residues. V dropped 0 bases and J dropped 3 bases, with 9 bases sitting between them. CDR3 nucleotides: TGTGCCAGCAGCCAAGATAGTGGGAGCTACGAGCAGTACTTC. It specifies CASSQDSGSYEQYF.

As concerns this clonotype: A clone one base away is much larger, so this may be a read error. The chain links TRBV5-4 to TRBJ2-3, with TRBD1 matching 8 bases. Trimming removed 0 bases from V and 0 bases from J; junction bases left unmatched: 3. Germline V gene sequence: CDR1 SGHNT, CDR2 YYREEE (reference sequence). The CDR3 has 16 residues. The CDR3 here is CASSLATGVSTDTQYF. The CDR3 DNA follows: TGTGCCAGCAGCTTGGCGACAGGGGTGAGCACAGATACGCAGTATTTT.

Turning to this clonotype: Since a much larger clone is just one base distant, this may be a read error. This sequence joins TRBV10-3 and TRBJ1-5; TRBD1 aligns across 9 bases. Trimming cost V 4 bases and J 6 bases; bases outside gene matches: 7. CDR1 ENHRY and CDR2 SYGVKD come from the germline V gene. The CDR3 runs 15 residues. In DNA form, the CDR3 reads TGTGCCATCAGTGCGGGACAGGGTGTTGGTCAGCCCCAGCATTTT. Protein: CAISAGQGVGQPQHF.

Turning to this clonotype: A much more abundant neighbour one base away suggests this may be a read error. The V call is TRBV7-9, the J call TRBJ2-3; a possible D gene is TRBD2 (6 bases). The CDR3 is 15 residues long. Trimming pared 10 bases from V and 4 bases from J, leaving 21 bases between. Looked up from germline, CDR1 is SEHNR and CDR2 is FQNEAQ (reference sequence). The CDR3 DNA reads as TGTGCCACCCAGGGCGTGAGATCTAGCGCAGATACGCAGTATTTT. As protein: CATQGVRSSADTQYF.

The chain uses TRBV28 and TRBJ2-5, with unresolved D. Germline-derived CDR1 and CDR2 are MDHEN and SYDVKM. Trimming removed 6 bases at V and 6 bases at J, with 17 bases between. The CDR3 extends over 14 amino acids. The CDR3: CASSPNLGWKTQYF. CDR3 sequence (DNA): TGTGCCAGCAGCCCGAACCTAGGCTGGAAGACCCAGTACTTC. The variable domain in full, with the rest retrieved from reference TRBV28 and TRBJ2-5, is DVKVTQSSRYLVKRTGEKVFLECVQDMDHENMFWYRQDPGLGLRLIYFSYDVKMKEKGDIPEGYSVSREKKERFSLILESASTNQTSMYLCASSPNLGWKTQYFGPGTRLLVL.

The chain joins TRBV6-6 to TRBJ1-2; a possible D gene is TRBD1 (5 bases). V was pared by 2 bases and J by 5 bases, with 15 bases between. The CDR3 length is 15 residues. Germline V gene data show CDR1 as MNHNY and CDR2 as SVGAGI (reference sequence). In DNA, the CDR3 is TGTGCCAGCAGTTACAGGGACGCGGGGGAATATGGCTACACCTTC. Residues: CASSYRDAGEYGYTF.

CDR3 sequence reads: CASSYSTASGTTDTQYF. The CDR3 coding sequence is TGTGCCAGCAGTTACTCGACGGCTAGCGGGACCACAGATACGCAGTATTTT. This chain connects TRBV6-2 or TRBV6-3 to TRBJ2-3, with 9 nucleotides matching TRBD2. V shed 0 bases and J 2 bases; nucleotides not matched to a gene: 6. Germline lookup yields CDR1 MNHEY and CDR2 SVGEGT. The CDR3 covers 17 residues.

This clonotype was counted a single time. One end of the junction varies from germline; a read error may be responsible. The chain employs TRBV29-1 and TRBJ2-7, with TRBD2 identical over 16 bases. Germline assignment: CDR1 SQVTM and CDR2 ANQGSEA. The CDR3 is 18 amino acids. CDR3 nucleotides: TGCAGCGTCGAAGCCCCCGGGACTAGCGGGAGGGCTGCAGGCGAGCAGTACTTC. This codes for CSVEAPGTSGRAAGEQYF.

This clonotype turned up a few times. The chain recombines TRBV30 with TRBJ2-3; 9 positions agree with TRBD2. This CDR3 spans 15 amino acids. Germline trimming cut 0 bases from V and 4 bases from J; bases unmatched to any gene: 5. Germline CDR1 is GTSNPN and CDR2 is SVGIG (reference sequence). In nucleotides, the CDR3 is TGTGCCTGGAGTGTGGGTAGCGGGAGATCAGATACGCAGTATTTT. Residues: CAWSVGSGRSDTQYF.